Presented here are 10 T cell receptor beta chains from one specimen sequenced in a study of CD4 T cells in relation to SARS-CoV-2 and coronaviruses. Profiled with immunoSEQ multiplex PCR; TCRdb holds only in-frame clones, not every one. The repertoire holds about 56,000 clones, with roughly 94% as singletons. Sequenced material: naive CD4+ T cells from PBMCs. The subset is: naive CD4+ T cells isolated by negative enrichment. Receptor source: an adult with COVID-19.

The chain carries TRBV9 and TRBJ2-3, with a weak D call TRBD1 (5 bases). The germline V and J ends were trimmed by 0 bases and 0 bases, with 17 bases remaining between them. Germline V gives CDR1 SGDLS, CDR2 YYNGEE. The CDR3 is 18 amino acids. The CDR3 here is CASSVGIVTALSTDTQYF. In DNA, the CDR3 is TGTGCCAGCAGCGTAGGGATCGTGACAGCCCTAAGCACAGATACGCAGTATTTT. The full variable domain, completed using reference TRBV9 and TRBJ2-3, is DSGVTQTPKHLITATGQRVTLRCSPRSGDLSVYWYQQSLDQGLQFLIQYYNGEERAKGNILERFSAQQFPDLHSELNLSSLELGDSALYFCASSVGIVTALSTDTQYFGPGTRLTVL.

The chain joins TRBV7-9 to TRBJ2-1; D is uncertain. Between the trimmed V and J ends, which lost 1 base and 0 bases, there was a span of 13 bases. This CDR3 is built from 17 residues. Germline assignment: CDR1 SEHNR and CDR2 FQNEAQ (reference sequence). CDR3: CASSLVVSSSSYNEQFF. CDR3 in DNA: TGTGCCAGCAGCTTAGTTGTCAGTTCGAGCTCCTACAATGAGCAGTTCTTC.

The chain is built from TRBV7-2 and TRBJ1-4, with D possibly matching TRBD1 (5 bases). Trimming took 1 base from V and 8 from J, leaving 8 bases between them. This CDR3 is built from 13 residues. Germline V gene sequence: CDR1 SGHTA, CDR2 FQGNSA. This chain's CDR3 is CASSLGGLEKLFF. CDR3 nucleotides: TGTGCCAGCAGCTTAGGGGGGTTGGAAAAACTGTTTTTT.

The rearrangement joins TRBV27 to TRBJ1-6, with 8 bases matching TRBD1. Trimming cost V 7 bases and J 7 bases; bases outside gene matches: 9. This CDR3 is 15 amino acids long. Germline V gives CDR1 MNHEY, CDR2 SMNVEV (reference sequence). DNA for the CDR3: TGTGCCAGCAAAACTGGACAGGGTATCAATTCACCCCTCCACTTT. Its protein product is CASKTGQGINSPLHF.

The CDR3 bases are TGTGCCAGCAGCCAAGGGGGGCGGGAAAAACTGTTTTTT. Amino acids: CASSQGGREKLFF. The rearrangement links TRBV3-1 (or the pseudogene TRBV3-2) to TRBJ1-4; the D gene is possibly TRBD1 (6 bases). The CDR3 totals 13 residues. Germline CDR1 and CDR2: LGHDT and YNNKEL (reference sequence). V was cut by 1 base and J by 8 bases, with 8 bases left in between.

This clone appeared a single time. V is TRBV5-1 and J is TRBJ1-4; D is undetermined. Trimming removed 1 base from V and 2 bases from J, with 12 bases in between. This CDR3 contains 16 residues. Germline CDR1 reads SGHRS; CDR2 reads YFSETQ. CDR3 region: CASSLSLASTNEKLFF. CDR3 DNA sequence: TGCGCCAGCAGCTTGAGCCTCGCCTCGACTAATGAAAAACTGTTTTTT. Looking up the rest from reference TRBV5-1 and TRBJ1-4 gives the full variable domain: KAGVTQTPRYLIKTRGQQVTLSCSPISGHRSVSWYQQTPGQGLQFLFEYFSETQRNKGNFPGRFSGRQFSNSRSEMNVSTLELGDSALYLCASSLSLASTNEKLFFGSGTQLSVL.

The V call is TRBV5-5, the J call TRBJ2-1; the match to TRBD2 covers 16 bases. The CDR3 runs to 20 residues. Germline lookup yields CDR1 SGHKS and CDR2 YYEKEE (reference sequence). Germline trimming cut 4 bases from V and 3 bases from J; bases unmatched to any gene: 13. Written as DNA, the CDR3 is TGTGCCAGCAGCCGTCGTATGGGGACTAGCGGGAGGGCCGTCTACAATGAGCAGTTCTTC. Its translation is CASSRRMGTSGRAVYNEQFF.

CDR3 DNA sequence: TGTGCCAGCAGCACCAAGTATCCAGATACGCAGTATTTT. This gives the protein CASSTKYPDTQYF. The genes are TRBV14 and TRBJ2-3; no reliable D call. The CDR3 runs 13 residues. Deletions cut 5 bases from V and 4 bases from J, with 10 bases between. CDR1 is SGHDN, CDR2 FVKESK, per germline.

CDR3 sequence: CASSLEGGNYGYTF. DNA of the CDR3: TGTGCCAGCAGCTTAGAGGGGGGGAACTATGGCTACACCTTC. This chain uses TRBV7-9 with TRBJ1-2, with D possibly being TRBD1 (6 bases). The V gene lost 1 base and the J gene lost 2 bases, with 8 bases spanning the gap. This CDR3 is 14 amino acids long. Germline V gives CDR1 SEHNR, CDR2 FQNEAQ (reference sequence).

This chain links TRBV2 with TRBJ2-5, with 7 positions matching TRBD1. The CDR3 consists of 13 residues. J gave up 5 bases and V 6 bases, and 6 bases lay outside the gene matches. Germline V CDR1 and CDR2: SNHLY, FYNNEI. The CDR3: CASRTTGLETQYF. CDR3 DNA sequence: TGTGCCAGCAGAACGACAGGGTTGGAGACCCAGTACTTC.